Listed here is a single TCR beta chain. No cognate antigen has been identified for it. No base-level quality is on record; no much larger clone is a single base apart. To prepare the library, 5' RACE was applied. The instrument given in TCRdb is Illumina HiSeq 2500. The second PCR ran for about 6 to 12 cycles and used a J-beta primer mix along with a sample-barcoded 5' primer. A template-switch 5' adaptor carrying 12 random nucleotides introduced a unique molecular identifier onto each TCR beta cDNA molecule. Each sample yielded at least 3 million CDR3-containing paired-end reads. First-strand cDNA was synthesized from all RNA with the Mint cDNA synthesis kit, primed by a TRBC-specific oligonucleotide. After uracil-DNA glycosylase treatment, a first 18-cycle PCR used universal primers M1SS and BC2_uni_R on all cDNA. The study's own analysis went as follows. For normalization, 1 million high-quality reads, each with a distinct molecular identifier, were randomly selected from each sample. Instead of being binned into consensus sequences, reads that shared molecular identifiers were thrown out. CDR3 identification, clonotype clustering and error correction used MiTCR with a Q25 quality threshold and the strictest error-elimination algorithm. A nonparametric unseen species model using Euler transformation provided a lower-bound estimate of total TCR beta diversity. TCRdb reworked the public reads: Q25 trimming with fastp, MiXCR clone assembly, productive beta chains retained. Rows merge per CDR3 protein into single entries with the most common DNA and genes. None of the V and J calls come from the authors' own analysis; TCRdb made them. A total of approximately 700,000 distinct CDR3 sequences appear in this sample, 32% of them only once. Jointly, the top ten make up approximately 15% of the sample.

The donors were 40 or so Caucasian individuals from Russia, aged about 6 to 95 years, who were systemically healthy. Each donor gave 8 to 10 milliliters of peripheral blood, drawn into EDTA-treated Vacutainer tubes. Ficoll-Paque density-gradient centrifugation was used to isolate PBMCs, with at least 6 million per sample. Trizol reagent was used to extract total RNA from PBMCs, with at least 6 micrograms per sample. For every donor, flow cytometry on a PBMC aliquot measured the percentage of naive CD45RAhigh/CD27high T cells. The trim is 6 bases for V and 5 bases for J, with a gap of 16 bases between the germline ends. Sequences DFQATT (CDR1) and SNEGSKA (CDR2) are obtained from the germline V gene (reference sequence). The CDR3, cysteine through phenylalanine, is 13 amino acids long. Only CDR3 DNA remains: 39 bases, in frame from the first base. This entry belongs to a study of blood T cells in healthy people across ages (dated by TCRdb to about 2015). Looking at the study overall: In model experiments, template switching captured about one uniquely barcoded TCR beta cDNA molecule for every two T cells. The study measured age-related changes in TCR beta repertoire diversity using deep sequencing normalized with unique cDNA molecular identifiers. Donors were grouped into four age groups: young (average about 15 years), middle-aged (approximately 41), aged (roughly 67) and long-lived (about 90). To avoid experimental bias, donors of different ages were distributed randomly across sequencing lanes. For two donors (one aged 18 to 30 and one aged 80 or older), the study analyzed two additional independent replicas of 1 million unique cDNA reads from the same blood draw.

Study-level results and caveats: Estimates of total diversity from one million sequenced T cells were regarded as lower bounds and underestimates. The CMV infection status of donors was not known, potentially confounding age-related changes in expanded clonotypes. As age increased, observed TCR beta diversity per million T cells dropped in a roughly linear way, and a significant reduction was already evident by age around 41. Bulk unsorted PBMC profiling prevented conclusive comparison of naive and antigen-experienced compartments. Compared with the aged group, the long-lived group had more naive CD4+ T cells, fewer expanded clones and increased TCR diversity, a pattern suggesting age selection. Observed TCR beta diversity correlated strongly with the percentage of naive T cells measured by flow cytometry.

The receptor's source is a woman aged 80 or over in good health. Donor details come from another sample of the same person, matched by shared clones. The sequenced sample consisted of blood. This chain is built from TRBV20-1 and TRBJ1-2, with the D gene not clear enough to name. Read as DNA, the sequence is TGCAGTGCACTAGGTGGCCAGGTATATGGCTACACCTTC. The encoded protein is CSALGGQVYGYTF.